One and the same sample provided the 26 T cell receptor beta chains below, sequenced in a study of patients and donors after allogeneic stem cell transplantation. TCRdb reanalysed the RT-PCR reads using MiXCR and keeps one entry per CDR3 protein. The sample holds 90,000 to 130,000 distinct CDR3 sequences, roughly 35% seen once. The material sequenced was blood, either unsorted or a sorted T cell fraction (not recorded which). Receptors originate from a human donor who was either an allogeneic HSCT recipient or a stem cell or donor lymphocyte infusion donor (not recorded which). It is not recorded whose cells these are; they may come from a transplant donor.

The chain uses TRBV12-3 or TRBV12-4 and TRBJ2-1, with 12 bases fitting TRBD2. The J segment lost 4 bases and the V segment lost 2 bases, leaving 3 bases of the junction unmatched. The CDR3 spans 16 residues. The CDR3 DNA is TGTGCCAGCAGTTTACCCGGGACTAGCGGGTACAATGAGCAGTTCTTC. Protein product: CASSLPGTSGYNEQFF.

The chain combines TRBV6-1 with TRBJ1-2, with TRBD1 as a possible D gene (6 bases). Trimming left V 2 bases short and J 5 bases short, with 9 bases between. This CDR3 has 13 amino acids. Germline V gives CDR1 MNHNS, CDR2 SASEGT. The CDR3 loop reads CASSERGLYGYTF. The CDR3 bases are TGTGCCAGCAGTGAACGGGGGCTTTATGGCTACACCTTC.

V gene TRBV11-3 combines with J gene TRBJ1-2; 7 bases agree with TRBD1. This CDR3 comprises 13 residues. Germline V gene data show CDR1 as SGHNT and CDR2 as YENEEA. V lost 3 bases and J lost 8; bases outside the gene matches: 6. CDR3 DNA: TGTGCCAGCAGCTTCACAGGGGAAGGAGGCTACACCTTC. Translation gives CASSFTGEGGYTF.

The rearrangement links TRBV7-9 to TRBJ2-3; D call uncertain. Germline assignment: CDR1 SEHNR and CDR2 FQNEAQ (reference sequence). This CDR3 has 16 amino acids. The V and J ends lost 3 bases and 0 bases respectively, with 13 bases between them. The CDR3 sequence: CASSFGTLYSTDTQYF. The CDR3 region has the DNA TGTGCCAGCAGCTTCGGCACCCTCTATAGCACAGATACGCAGTATTTT.

The chain carries TRBV4-3 and TRBJ2-7, with D maybe TRBD2 (5 bases). Germline V gives CDR1 LGHNA, CDR2 YSLEER. Trimming shortened V by 2 bases and J by 6 bases, and 8 bases separated the two germline ends. The CDR3 spans 12 residues. The CDR3, as DNA: TGCGCCAGCAGCCAACGCCGGGGCGAGCAGTACTTC. It translates to CASSQRRGEQYF.

The chain links TRBV19 to TRBJ1-5; 9 nucleotides line up with TRBD1. Looked up from germline, CDR1 is LNHDA and CDR2 is SQIVND (reference sequence). V lost 5 bases and J lost 4; bases outside the gene matches: 9. The CDR3 extends over 16 amino acids. The CDR3 loop is CASSFTGGRFNQPQHF. In nucleotides, the CDR3 is TGTGCCAGTAGTTTTACAGGGGGCAGATTTAATCAGCCCCAGCATTTT.

This clonotype turned up a few times. The gene calls are TRBV10-3 and TRBJ2-7; TRBD2 aligns across 8 bases. There are 14 residues in the CDR3. V gave up 10 bases and J gave up 0 bases; unmatched junction bases: 8. Germline V gene sequence: CDR1 ENHRY, CDR2 SYGVKD. CDR3: CATSGGTSSYEQYF. CDR3 nucleotide sequence: TGTGCCACCTCGGGCGGGACTAGCTCCTACGAGCAGTACTTC.

This clonotype was detected a few times. This chain links TRBV28 with TRBJ1-2; no clear D gene. V gave up 5 bases and J gave up 2 bases, with 15 bases separating them. CDR1 is MDHEN and CDR2 is SYDVKM in the germline V gene. The CDR3 contains 15 residues. DNA of the CDR3: TGTGCCAGCAGTCCAACCGGGCCCTACAACTATGGCTACACCTTC. Amino acid sequence: CASSPTGPYNYGYTF.

The J gene is TRBJ2-7, the V gene TRBV20-1; 7 bases fit TRBD2. J was trimmed by 8 bases and V by 6 bases; bases with no gene match: 13. The germline gives CDR1 DFQATT, CDR2 SNEGSKA (reference sequence). CDR3 length equals 13 residues. CDR3 DNA: TGCAGTGCGAGCCCCATAGGCGGGAGCAAGCAGTACTTC. Translating gives CSASPIGGSKQYF.

This clonotype turned up a few times. V is TRBV20-1 and J is TRBJ1-1; D remains ambiguous. The germline gives CDR1 DFQATT, CDR2 SNEGSKA (reference sequence). The CDR3 runs 13 residues. V lost 2 bases to trimming and J lost 4 bases, with 11 bases between them. The CDR3 DNA is TGCAGTGCTAGACGTCTCGGGCGCACTGAAGCTTTCTTT. It translates to CSARRLGRTEAFF.

CDR3 sequence: CASSSHSTGENIQYF. The CDR3 region has the DNA TGCGCCAGCAGCTCTCACTCGACAGGCGAAAACATTCAGTACTTC. The chain has TRBV5-1 and TRBJ2-4; D is possibly TRBD1 (6 bases). Germline V lookup: CDR1 SGHRS, CDR2 YFSETQ. The CDR3 covers 15 residues. V was shortened by 3 bases and J by 5 bases, with 15 bases between the two germline ends.

The V call is TRBV6-5, the J call TRBJ1-3; D ambiguous. V was cut by 0 bases and J by 4 bases, with 10 bases left in between. The germline V gene encodes CDR1 MNHEY and CDR2 SVGAGI. The CDR3 has 15 amino acids. The CDR3: CASSYSLPGGNTIYF. CDR3 coding DNA: TGTGCCAGCAGTTACTCGCTACCCGGGGGAAACACCATATATTTT.

V and J are TRBV15 and TRBJ1-4; D gene ambiguous. CDR1 is LNHNV and CDR2 is YYDKDF in the germline V gene (reference sequence). The CDR3 extends over 13 amino acids. Trimming removed 0 bases from V and 5 bases from J, with 4 bases in between. CDR3: CATSREANEKLFF. DNA for the CDR3: TGTGCCACCAGCAGAGAAGCGAATGAAAAACTGTTTTTT.

The chain links TRBV29-1 to TRBJ2-3; D remains ambiguous. Trimming shortened V by 4 bases and J by 0 bases, and 8 bases separated the two germline ends. This CDR3 has 13 amino acids. Germline CDR1 and CDR2: SQVTM and ANQGSEA. The CDR3 reads CSVAIGSTDTQYF. The CDR3 coding sequence is TGCAGCGTTGCGATCGGGAGCACAGATACGCAGTATTTT.

This clonotype was observed many times. The rearrangement joins TRBV18 to TRBJ1-1; D remains unclear. The CDR3 spans 13 residues. Per germline, CDR1 KGHSH and CDR2 LQKENI. V was pared by 3 bases and J by 5 bases, with 10 bases between. The CDR3 DNA reads as TGTGCCAGCTCACCGAAGGGCAGGACTGAAGCTTTCTTT. This gives the protein CASSPKGRTEAFF.

The chain couples TRBV12-3 or TRBV12-4 to TRBJ2-5; 7 positions agree with TRBD1. The CDR3 extends over 16 amino acids. V lost 5 bases, J lost 4 bases, and 13 bases stayed unmatched. Here the CDR3 reads CASSPYGARGRETQYF. DNA for the CDR3: TGTGCCAGCAGTCCTTACGGGGCGAGGGGGCGAGAGACCCAGTACTTC.

The rearrangement uses TRBV6-5 and TRBJ2-7; tentatively, D is TRBD2 (5 bases). CDR1 and CDR2 (germline): MNHEY, SVGAGI. This CDR3 spans 14 amino acids. V gave up 0 bases and J gave up 3 bases, with 9 bases separating them. CDR3 sequence (DNA): TGTGCCAGCAGTTACTCATTCGGGAACTACGAGCAGTACTTC. Its protein is CASSYSFGNYEQYF.

The rearrangement uses TRBV20-1 and TRBJ1-3; no reliable D call. Trimming left V 4 bases short and J 2 bases short, with 9 bases between. The V gene's germline CDR1 is DFQATT and CDR2 SNEGSKA (reference sequence). This CDR3 is 13 amino acids long. CDR3 nucleotides: TGCAGTGCTAATAAGGGTGCTGGAAACACCATATATTTT. It encodes CSANKGAGNTIYF.

The genes are TRBV20-1 and TRBJ2-3; D possibly corresponds to TRBD2 (5 bases). CDR3 length equals 15 residues. From germline, CDR1 is DFQATT and CDR2 SNEGSKA (reference sequence). V was pared by 2 bases and J by 6 bases, with 18 bases between. CDR3 coding DNA: TGCAGTGCTAGAACCCTACTAGAGAAGGGCGATACGCAGTATTTT. Translation: CSARTLLEKGDTQYF.

The chain links TRBV12-3 or TRBV12-4 to TRBJ2-3; TRBD2 matches 7 bases. The CDR3 length is 16 residues. V shed 6 bases and J 0 bases; nucleotides not matched to a gene: 9. The CDR3 is CASRLGGLPSTDTQYF. The CDR3 DNA sequence: TGTGCCAGCAGGCTCGGGGGACTACCCAGCACAGATACGCAGTATTTT.

The chain employs TRBV20-1 and TRBJ1-5, with D possibly being TRBD1 (6 bases). Germline CDR1 is DFQATT and CDR2 is SNEGSKA (reference sequence). CDR3 length equals 13 residues. V lost 5 bases and J 3 bases, leaving 11 bases between the germline ends. This CDR3 is CSAVQGHNQPQHF. In nucleotides, the CDR3 is TGCAGTGCTGTACAGGGACACAATCAGCCCCAGCATTTT.

This clonotype showed up just a few times. The rearrangement uses TRBV27 and TRBJ2-2; no reliable D call. V lost 1 base to trimming and J lost 0 bases, with 9 bases between them. The CDR3 is 16 amino acids. Germline V CDR1 and CDR2: MNHEY, SMNVEV (reference sequence). The CDR3, as DNA: TGTGCCAGCAGTTTATACGCAGACGCGAACACCGGGGAGCTGTTTTTT. Translating gives CASSLYADANTGELFF.

This clonotype was observed a handful of times. The rearrangement links TRBV5-1 to TRBJ2-1; 13 bases line up with TRBD2. Germline assignment: CDR1 SGHRS and CDR2 YFSETQ. The CDR3 covers 16 residues. J was trimmed by 0 bases and V by 8 bases; bases with no gene match: 5. Here the CDR3 DNA reads TGCGCCAGTAAGGGACTAGCGGGAAGCTCCTACAATGAGCAGTTCTTC. This encodes CASKGLAGSSYNEQFF.

This clonotype was observed a single time. V and J are TRBV28 and TRBJ2-1; 12 nucleotides line up with TRBD2. Germline CDR1 and CDR2: MDHEN and SYDVKM. Trimming removed 5 bases from V and 8 bases from J; junction bases left unmatched: 4. This CDR3 has 14 amino acids. CDR3 bases: TGTGCCAGCAGTCCTAGCGGGAGGGTGCATGAGCAGTTCTTC. Its translation: CASSPSGRVHEQFF.

The CDR3 DNA follows: TGTGCCAGCAGCCCTAATCTTCCCGACTCCTACGAGCAGTACTTC. Translation gives CASSPNLPDSYEQYF. The chain combines TRBV7-8 with TRBJ2-7; no clear D gene. Germline V CDR1 and CDR2: SGHVS, FQNEAQ. The CDR3 spans 15 residues. Deletions cut 5 bases from V and 0 bases from J, with 14 bases between.

The gene calls are TRBV6-5 and TRBJ2-7, with a weak D call TRBD2 (5 bases). Germline V CDR1 and CDR2: MNHEY, SVGAGI. The CDR3 is 14 residues long. V lost 0 bases and J 5 bases, leaving 11 bases between the germline ends. This CDR3 is CASSYSRGFDEQYF. CDR3 in DNA: TGTGCCAGCAGTTACTCGAGAGGGTTCGACGAGCAGTACTTC.